The 24 T cell receptor beta chains listed next were all sequenced from one sample in a study of cytomegalovirus exposure and HLA in healthy donors (TCRdb year 2017). Library preparation used the immunoSEQ multiplex PCR assay. The multiplex PCR relied on a mix of 60 forward primers for TCR Vbeta segments and 13 reverse primers for TCR Jbeta segments. TCRdb holds this immuneACCESS table with in-frame rearrangements only. Some clones are missing; in checked studies, unresolved V genes explain under half, and the rest has no known cause. The sample table holds 95,000 to 150,000 clones, of which roughly 80% were seen once. Together, the top ten hold 2% to 2.5% of the sample. The sequenced material came from PBMCs. These receptors were collected from a man under 40 in good health and CMV-seronegative.

J is TRBJ2-1 and V is TRBV2; D is possibly TRBD2 (6 bases). Germline CDR1 reads SNHLY; CDR2 reads FYNNEI. With 6 bases removed from V and 3 bases from J, the gap between germline ends came to 18 bases. There are 16 residues in the CDR3. The CDR3 here is CASRESPGTHYNEQFF. CDR3 bases: TGTGCCAGCAGAGAATCCCCCGGGACTCACTACAATGAGCAGTTCTTC.

The rearrangement links TRBV4-3 to TRBJ2-6, with TRBD1 matching 10 bases. The trim removed 0 bases at V and 0 bases at J, leaving 5 bases unmatched. This CDR3 region has 19 residues. CDR1 and CDR2 (germline): LGHNA, YSLEER. DNA for the CDR3: TGCGCCAGCAGCCAAGATCTCCGGACAGGGGGCTCTGGGGCCAACGTCCTGACTTTC. Translating gives CASSQDLRTGGSGANVLTF.

The chain joins TRBV19 to TRBJ1-6, with 7 bases identical to TRBD1. Germline V gene data show CDR1 as LNHDA and CDR2 as SQIVND (reference sequence). The J segment lost 7 bases and the V segment lost 6 bases, leaving 12 bases of the junction unmatched. The CDR3 contains 16 residues. CDR3 residues: CASSRTTGLRNSPLHF. Written as DNA, the CDR3 is TGTGCCAGTAGCAGGACGACAGGGTTGAGGAATTCACCCCTCCACTTT.

The chain joins TRBV5-1 to TRBJ1-6; D might be TRBD1 (5 bases). Germline loops: CDR1 SGHRS, CDR2 YFSETQ. The V and J ends lost 0 bases and 7 bases respectively, with 11 bases between them. The CDR3 covers 15 residues. The CDR3 sequence: CASSLAAGLNSPLHF. CDR3 DNA: TGCGCCAGCAGCTTGGCCGCAGGGTTGAATTCACCCCTCCACTTT.

This chain links TRBV4-1 with TRBJ2-2, with 8 bases aligning to TRBD2. Trimming removed 5 bases from V and 6 bases from J; junction bases left unmatched: 11. Looked up from germline, CDR1 is MGHRA and CDR2 is YSYEKL. The CDR3 totals 16 residues. The CDR3 DNA sequence: TGCGCCAGCAGCGAAAGCGGGAGTCTAGGCGCCGGGGAGCTGTTTTTT. Its translation is CASSESGSLGAGELFF.

The CDR3 DNA sequence: TGTGCCAGCAGTGGGACAGGGGAAAGAGTCAATCAGCCCCAGCATTTT. It specifies CASSGTGERVNQPQHF. This rearrangement joins TRBV25-1 to TRBJ1-5; TRBD1 matches at 9 bases. V was clipped by 4 bases and J by 3 bases; unmatched bases: 7. CDR1 and CDR2 from the germline V gene are MGHDK and SYGVNS. The CDR3 spans 16 residues.

This clone was detected once. This sequence joins TRBV9 and TRBJ2-1; 10 nucleotides line up with TRBD2. Per germline, CDR1 SGDLS and CDR2 YYNGEE. V lost 3 bases, J lost 6 bases, and 12 bases stayed unmatched. The CDR3 covers 17 residues. The CDR3 sequence: CASSAAASGGRGNEQFF. CDR3 DNA: TGTGCCAGCAGCGCAGCAGCTAGCGGGGGCAGAGGCAATGAGCAGTTCTTC.

This CDR3 reads CASSLAGGSGEKLFF. The CDR3 DNA reads as TGCGCCAGCAGCTTGGCCGGGGGGTCAGGCGAAAAACTGTTTTTT. The V call is TRBV5-1, the J call TRBJ1-4; the D gene is possibly TRBD1 (5 bases). The CDR3 is 15 residues long. V gave up 0 bases and J gave up 8 bases, with 14 bases separating them. Germline V gene lookup returns CDR1 SGHRS and CDR2 YFSETQ.

The chain combines TRBV5-4 with TRBJ2-7; 9 nucleotides match TRBD1. This CDR3 contains 17 residues. The germline V gene has CDR1 SGHNT and CDR2 YYREEE (reference sequence). With V trimmed by 3 bases and J by 4 bases, 14 bases remained unmatched. The CDR3, as DNA: TGTGCCAGCAGCTCGAGGCCGAGCGACAGGGGGGAATACGAGCAGTACTTC. The encoded protein is CASSSRPSDRGEYEQYF.

The CDR3 DNA is TGTGCCAGTAGTCTACGGGACAAATTATATGGCTACACCTTC. Residues: CASSLRDKLYGYTF. This sequence joins TRBV19 and TRBJ1-2; maybe TRBD1 (6 bases). V gave up 5 bases and J gave up 5 bases, with 15 bases separating them. This CDR3 is 14 amino acids long. Germline V gene lookup returns CDR1 LNHDA and CDR2 SQIVND (reference sequence).

V is TRBV6-1 and J is TRBJ2-7; no firm D call. CDR3 size: 12 residues. V was trimmed by 4 bases and J by 1 base, leaving 5 bases between them. CDR1 and CDR2 from the germline V gene are MNHNS and SASEGT. The DNA for the CDR3 is TGTGCCAGCAGTGCGGTATCCTACGAGCAGTACTTC. Its protein is CASSAVSYEQYF.

The CDR3 loop reads CASRQNAGMGYEQYF. The CDR3 DNA follows: TGTGCCAGCAGACAAAACGCGGGTATGGGCTACGAGCAGTACTTC. The genes are TRBV27 and TRBJ2-7; TRBD2 might be the D (5 bases). The ends were cut back, 6 bases at V and 3 bases at J, with 18 bases in the middle. Germline V CDR1 and CDR2: MNHEY, SMNVEV (reference sequence). This CDR3 spans 15 amino acids.

J is TRBJ1-2 and V is TRBV6-5; D remains ambiguous. This CDR3 comprises 14 residues. Trimming cost V 2 bases and J 4 bases, with 11 bases left between them. Germline CDR1 is MNHEY and CDR2 is SVGAGI. CDR3 DNA sequence: TGTGCCAGCAGTTACGGAGGGATCCCCTATGGCTACACCTTC. Amino acid sequence: CASSYGGIPYGYTF.

The gene calls are TRBV15 and TRBJ1-2; TRBD1 agrees at 8 bases. This CDR3 has 14 amino acids. J gave up 7 bases and V 3 bases, and 7 bases lay outside the gene matches. Looked up from germline, CDR1 is LNHNV and CDR2 is YYDKDF (reference sequence). The DNA for the CDR3 is TGTGCCACCAGCAGGCCCGGGACAGGATTTGGCTACACCTTC. Its translation is CATSRPGTGFGYTF. The variable domain in full, completed from reference TRBV15 and TRBJ1-2, reads DAMVIQNPRYQVTQFGKPVTLSCSQTLNHNVMYWYQQKSSQAPKLLFHYYDKDFNNEADTPDNFQSRRPNTSFCFLDIRSPGLGDTAMYLCATSRPGTGFGYTFGSGTRLTVV.

V gene TRBV6-5 combines with J gene TRBJ1-1, with 10 nucleotides matching TRBD1. Unmatched junction bases numbered 4, after V lost 2 bases and J lost 4 bases. In germline, CDR1 is MNHEY, CDR2 SVGAGI. The length of the CDR3 is 15 residues. The CDR3 nucleotides read TGTGCCAGCAGTTACAGGACAGGGGGGAGCACTGAAGCTTTCTTT. Its translation is CASSYRTGGSTEAFF.

In the case of this clone: Sequence at one end of the junction differs from germline and may be a read error. The chain recombines TRBV28 with TRBJ1-3, with 7 bases matching TRBD1. The CDR3 consists of 17 residues. Germline CDR1 and CDR2: MDHEN and SYDVKM. The CDR3 DNA reads TGTGCCAGCAGCCAAGGGGGACAGCTGACCTCTGGAAACCCCATATATTTT. Its translation is CASSQGGQLTSGNPIYF.

This sequence joins TRBV13 and TRBJ1-2; D might be TRBD1 (6 bases). The CDR3 extends over 13 amino acids. Between the trimmed V and J ends, which lost 4 bases and 2 bases, there was a span of 8 bases. Germline V gives CDR1 PRHDT, CDR2 FYEKMQ (reference sequence). The CDR3 spells CASSYDRNYGYTF. The CDR3 region has the DNA TGTGCCAGCAGCTACGACAGGAACTATGGCTACACCTTC. The full variable domain, with the rest looked up from reference TRBV13 and TRBJ1-2, is AAGVIQSPRHLIKEKRETATLKCYPIPRHDTVYWYQQGPGQDPQFLISFYEKMQSDKGSIPDRFSAQQFSDYHSELNMSSLELGDSALYFCASSYDRNYGYTFGSGTRLTVV.

Only a few counts were recorded for this clone. CDR3 in amino acids: CASSSGTGYNSPLHF. CDR3 in DNA: TGCGCCAGCAGCTCCGGGACAGGATATAATTCACCCCTCCACTTT. V is TRBV4-3 and J is TRBJ1-6, with TRBD1 matching over 8 bases. The CDR3 covers 15 residues. J gave up 4 bases and V 5 bases, and 4 bases lay outside the gene matches. The germline CDR1 and CDR2 sequences are LGHNA and YSLEER.

V and J are TRBV27 and TRBJ2-7; D may be TRBD1 (6 bases). V lost 4 bases to trimming and J lost 3 bases, with 16 bases between them. The CDR3 has 15 amino acids. CDR1 and CDR2 (germline): MNHEY, SMNVEV (reference sequence). In DNA form, the CDR3 reads TGTGCCAGCAGTTCCTTCCTACAGGGTCGCTACGAGCAGTACTTC. Amino acid sequence: CASSSFLQGRYEQYF.

V is TRBV6-5 and J is TRBJ1-5; no clear D gene. Trimming left V 2 bases short and J 5 bases short, with 10 bases between. The CDR3 has 14 amino acids. CDR1 MNHEY and CDR2 SVGAGI come from the germline V gene. CDR3 loop: CASSYPGVHQPQHF. The CDR3 coding sequence is TGTGCCAGCAGTTACCCAGGTGTCCATCAGCCCCAGCATTTT.

The V gene is TRBV5-4, the J gene TRBJ2-1; TRBD1 agrees at 9 bases. The CDR3 has 17 amino acids. Germline V gene sequence: CDR1 SGHNT, CDR2 YYREEE (reference sequence). The V segment lost 3 bases and the J segment 10 bases; nucleotides outside the gene matches: 17. The CDR3, as DNA: TGTGCCAGCAGCTCCAAAGGAGGGACAGGGACCCCTGGGGAGCAGTTCTTC. Protein sequence: CASSSKGGTGTPGEQFF.

The rearrangement links TRBV2 to TRBJ1-6; TRBD1 matches 7 bases. CDR3 length: 16 residues. V lost 1 base to trimming and J lost 9 bases; unmatched junction nucleotides: 9. Germline V CDR1 and CDR2: SNHLY, FYNNEI. Here the CDR3 reads CASSEEGARFFSPLHF. The CDR3, as DNA: TGTGCCAGCAGTGAAGAGGGGGCAAGGTTTTTTTCACCCCTCCACTTT.

J is TRBJ2-2 and V is TRBV6-6; no definite D call. The CDR3 covers 12 residues. Trimming cost V 4 bases and J 6 bases, with 6 bases left between them. The germline gives CDR1 MNHNY, CDR2 SVGAGI (reference sequence). The CDR3 loop is CASSCSSGELFF. The CDR3 DNA reads as TGTGCCAGCAGTTGCTCCTCCGGGGAGCTGTTTTTT.

V usage is TRBV29-1 and J usage is TRBJ2-1; D is unresolved. The length of the CDR3 is 11 residues. The germline V gene encodes CDR1 SQVTM and CDR2 ANQGSEA. V was clipped by 6 bases and J by 9 bases, with 12 bases between them. The chain's CDR3 is CSVSRGGEQFF. CDR3 sequence (DNA): TGCAGCGTATCTCGCGGTGGTGAGCAGTTCTTC.